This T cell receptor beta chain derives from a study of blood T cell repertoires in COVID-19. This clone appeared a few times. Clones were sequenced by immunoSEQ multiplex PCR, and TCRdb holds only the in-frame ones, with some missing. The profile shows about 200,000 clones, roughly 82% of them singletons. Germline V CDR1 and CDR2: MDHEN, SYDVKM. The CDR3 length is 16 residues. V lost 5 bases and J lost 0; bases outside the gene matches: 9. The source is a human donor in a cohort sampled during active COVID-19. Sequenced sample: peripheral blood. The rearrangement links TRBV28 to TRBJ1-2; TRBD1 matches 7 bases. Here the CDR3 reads CASSLGQYLPNYGYTF. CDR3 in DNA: TGTGCCAGCAGTCTGGGACAGTATTTGCCTAACTATGGCTACACCTTC.